These T cell receptor beta chains were read from a single sample in a study of cytomegalovirus exposure and HLA in healthy donors. Clones were read by immunoSEQ multiplex PCR, and TCRdb kept only the in-frame ones, dropping some. The repertoire consists of 120,000 or so clones, with 17% occurring once and the leading ten covering approximately 2.6%. Material: PBMCs. Receptor source: a female donor in good health and CMV-seropositive. Both conserved end residues are trimmed from each CDR3. Fields, in order: D gene, J gene, clone size, V gene, CDR3 protein. A D gene is named only where the DNA matches it firmly. Rows may omit the clone size; those that give it use once, few, many or a size class.

NA | TRBJ1-5 | NA | TRBV2 | ASSLEGLRSNQPQH
TRBD2 | TRBJ2-7 | NA | TRBV4-3 | ASSQDELAGFYEQY
NA | TRBJ1-5 | few | TRBV28 | ASSFPRDSNIQH
TRBD2 | TRBJ2-7 | NA | TRBV6-6 | ASSLANSYEQY
NA | TRBJ2-3 | few | TRBV5-4 | ASSLDERAPMYGTDTQY
TRBD1 | TRBJ2-2 | few | TRBV5-1 | ASSLRDRATGELF
TRBD2 | TRBJ2-1 | NA | TRBV5-4 | ASSTRRLAEQISYNEQF
TRBD1 | TRBJ2-7 | NA | TRBV30 | AWTGTGEAYEQY
NA | TRBJ2-7 | few | TRBV6-4 | ASSEGGGSYEQY
TRBD1 | TRBJ2-7 | few | TRBV29-1 | SVGTGVGAYEQY
NA | TRBJ2-4 | NA | TRBV2 | ASSEETENIQY
TRBD2 | TRBJ2-7 | few | TRBV28 | ASGGGYEQY
NA | TRBJ1-5 | NA | TRBV28 | AIQGEGYSNQPQH